This T cell receptor (beta chain) came from a study of blood T cell repertoires in COVID-19. Study as a whole: PBMCs, B-cell-depleted T cells, or T cells were the source of the cDNA or gDNA that made up the material.

The length of the CDR3 is 15 residues. Deletions cut 1 base from V and 3 bases from J, with 11 bases between. The germline gives CDR1 SGHNT, CDR2 YYREEE (reference sequence). Per the authors' pipeline: Researchers report that nucleated cell counts were estimated from reference gene primer amplification. TCRdb's table, derived via immunoSEQ multiplex PCR, lists solely in-frame clones and lacks some. That table gives V, J and clone size, and the DNA gave D and trimming. The sample includes roughly 150,000 clones, 82% of them seen just once. The J gene is TRBJ1-3, the V gene TRBV5-4; D not certain. This receptor was identified in a woman of 80 years or more with active or convalescent COVID-19. The sequenced material came from peripheral blood. In nucleotides, the CDR3 is TGTGCCAGCAGCTTGCGTGGGCTTGGTGGAAACACCATATATTTT. It encodes CASSLRGLGGNTIYF.